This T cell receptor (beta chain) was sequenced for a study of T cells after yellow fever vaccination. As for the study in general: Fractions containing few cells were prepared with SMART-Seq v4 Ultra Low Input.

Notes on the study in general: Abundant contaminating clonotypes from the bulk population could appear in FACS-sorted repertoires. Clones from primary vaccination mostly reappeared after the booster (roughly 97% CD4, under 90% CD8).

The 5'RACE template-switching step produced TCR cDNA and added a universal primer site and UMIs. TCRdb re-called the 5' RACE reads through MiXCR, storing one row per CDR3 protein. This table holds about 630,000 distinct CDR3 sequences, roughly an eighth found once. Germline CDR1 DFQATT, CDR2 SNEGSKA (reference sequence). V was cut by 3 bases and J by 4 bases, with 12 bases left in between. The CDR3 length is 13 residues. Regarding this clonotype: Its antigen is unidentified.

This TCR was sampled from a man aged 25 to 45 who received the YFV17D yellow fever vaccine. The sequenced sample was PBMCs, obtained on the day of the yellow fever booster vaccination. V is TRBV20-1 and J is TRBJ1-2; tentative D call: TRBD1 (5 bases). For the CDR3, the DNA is TGCAGTGCTAGTAACCAGGGATCCTATGGCTACACCTTC. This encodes CSASNQGSYGYTF.